This T cell receptor beta chain was recovered during a study of T cell repertoires in cytomegalovirus infection. This clonotype was detected a few times. Its target is unknown. The CDR3 contains 14 residues. With 4 bases clipped from V and 3 bases from J, the junction kept 4 bases outside the gene matches. Germline assignment: CDR1 SGHRS and CDR2 YFSETQ. TCRdb re-derived calls from the reads in MiXCR, one entry per CDR3 protein. The sample consists of tens of thousands of distinct CDR3 sequences, 20% to 25% of them appearing once. The rearrangement joins TRBV5-1 to TRBJ1-5; 7 nucleotides align to TRBD1. Sequenced input: PBMCs, sequenced either directly or after in vitro stimulation (not recorded which). This sequence was found in a human donor in good health (CMV status not recorded). Some clones in this sample may be carry-over from other donors' samples. CDR3 nucleotide sequence: TGCGCCAGCAGCCCGGGACAGCCCAATCAGCCCCAGCATTTT. It is translated as CASSPGQPNQPQHF.